These 26 T cell receptor beta chains were all obtained from the same sample, sequenced in a study of blood T cells in healthy people across ages. It was with a sample-barcoded 5' primer and a J-beta primer mix that a second PCR of about 6 to 12 cycles was run. TCRdb passed the 5' RACE reads through MiXCR, listing each CDR3 protein once. The sample holds about 1.6 million distinct CDR3 sequences, around 35% seen once. Material for sequencing was blood. The receptors originated from a woman aged 30 to 39 in good health.

The V gene is TRBV10-3, the J gene TRBJ2-1; 11 bases are a match to TRBD2. Germline CDR1 is ENHRY and CDR2 is SYGVKD. The CDR3 covers 16 residues. With 8 bases clipped from V and 3 bases from J, the junction kept 9 bases outside the gene matches. Here the CDR3 reads CAIGGLAGINYNEQFF. The CDR3 DNA is TGTGCCATCGGAGGACTAGCGGGTATAAACTACAATGAGCAGTTCTTC.

This clonotype was seen many times. This chain uses TRBV19 with TRBJ2-7, with D perhaps TRBD2 (6 bases). Trimming took off 2 bases at V and 6 bases at J, with 14 bases between the two ends. Germline V gene lookup returns CDR1 LNHDA and CDR2 SQIVND (reference sequence). The CDR3 runs to 14 residues. CDR3 region: CASSIMAGNGEQYF. In DNA form, the CDR3 reads TGTGCCAGTAGTATAATGGCGGGGAATGGCGAGCAGTACTTC.

The chain carries TRBV5-1 and TRBJ2-7; maybe TRBD2 (5 bases). Germline V gives CDR1 SGHRS, CDR2 YFSETQ. V lost 4 bases, J lost 6 bases, and 14 bases lay in between. The length of the CDR3 is 13 residues. CDR3 protein: CASSLGLLLEQYF. Here the CDR3 DNA reads TGCGCCAGCAGCCTCGGACTCCTCCTCGAGCAGTACTTC. Complete variable domain (other parts from reference TRBV5-1 and TRBJ2-7): KAGVTQTPRYLIKTRGQQVTLSCSPISGHRSVSWYQQTPGQGLQFLFEYFSETQRNKGNFPGRFSGRQFSNSRSEMNVSTLELGDSALYLCASSLGLLLEQYFGPGTRLTVT.

This clonotype was seen a few times. The chain employs TRBV6-1 and TRBJ2-7; D not certain. TRBJ2-5 matches the DNA end more closely, so the J call is doubtful. The CDR3 covers 14 residues. CDR1 MNHNS and CDR2 SASEGT come from the germline V gene. Written as DNA, the CDR3 is TGTGCCAGCAGTGAAGGGGTAGCTCGGGAGACCCAGTACTTC. Translation: CASSEGVARETQYF.

This chain links TRBV7-2 with TRBJ1-4, with a weak D call TRBD1 (5 bases). Trimming removed 5 bases at V and 6 bases at J, with 16 bases between. Germline V gene data show CDR1 as SGHTA and CDR2 as FQGNSA. The CDR3 is 15 amino acids. The CDR3 protein is CASSPAQQGYEKLFF. Written as DNA, the CDR3 is TGTGCCAGCAGCCCGGCCCAGCAGGGATATGAAAAACTGTTTTTT.

This clonotype was counted many times. This chain joins TRBV6-6 and TRBJ2-5; D unclear. The CDR3 contains 13 residues. Trimming pared 6 bases from V and 5 bases from J, leaving 13 bases between. Germline V CDR1 and CDR2: MNHNY, SVGAGI (reference sequence). The CDR3 sequence is CASSPTLGETQYF. The CDR3 region has the DNA TGTGCCAGCAGCCCAACTCTCGGCGAGACCCAGTACTTC.

This rearrangement joins TRBV24-1 to TRBJ2-7; D is unresolved. The germline CDR1 and CDR2 sequences are KGHDR and SFDVKD. Between the trimmed V and J ends, which lost 2 bases and 3 bases, there was a span of 22 bases. CDR3 length: 18 amino acids. CDR3 sequence reads: CATSDSTTTSAGYYEQYF. Here the CDR3 DNA reads TGTGCCACCAGTGATTCAACAACGACATCGGCCGGATACTACGAGCAGTACTTC.

This clonotype was seen a few times. This may be a read error: a much more frequent sequence differs by one nucleotide. The chain employs TRBV2 and TRBJ1-2, with D possibly TRBD1 on 6 matching bases. The germline gives CDR1 SNHLY, CDR2 FYNNEI. Deletions cut 6 bases from V and 6 bases from J, with 14 bases between. The CDR3 is 13 amino acids. The CDR3 sequence is CASRADSDDGYTF. The CDR3 region has the DNA TGTGCCAGCAGGGCGGACAGTGACGATGGCTACACCTTC.

This clonotype was counted between two and nine times. The V call is TRBV27, the J call TRBJ2-1, with TRBD2 identical over 7 bases. Germline CDR1 MNHEY, CDR2 SMNVEV (reference sequence). The CDR3 has 15 residues. V lost 6 bases and J lost 4; bases outside the gene matches: 9. The CDR3 DNA is TGTGCCAGCAGCCTCCTAGCGGCTAATTACAATGAGCAGTTCTTC. It is translated as CASSLLAANYNEQFF.

There are a few counts of this clonotype. The rearrangement links TRBV29-1 to TRBJ2-3, with no clear D. Per germline, CDR1 SQVTM and CDR2 ANQGSEA. CDR3 length: 13 residues. The CDR3 protein is CGASLGRLDTQYF. The CDR3, as DNA: TGCGGCGCTTCCCTTGGAAGATTAGATACGCAGTATTTT.

The chain links TRBV29-1 to TRBJ1-4, with no clear D. The CDR3 has 12 residues. Germline V gives CDR1 SQVTM, CDR2 ANQGSEA. V shed 4 bases and J shed 3 bases, with 6 bases lying between them. CDR3 nucleotides: TGCAGCGTTGCTTGGGCTAATGAAAAACTGTTTTTT. Protein: CSVAWANEKLFF.

This clonotype was detected only a few times. The chain is built from TRBV16 and TRBJ1-4; TRBD1 agrees at 7 bases. The CDR3 length is 18 residues. Germline CDR1 KGHSY, CDR2 FQNENV. The V and J ends lost 2 bases and 0 bases, in that order; junction bases with no gene match: 9. The CDR3 spells CASSQKQGLGSTNEKLFF. The CDR3 DNA reads as TGTGCCAGCAGCCAAAAACAGGGGCTGGGATCAACTAATGAAAAACTGTTTTTT.

The V gene is TRBV20-1, the J gene TRBJ2-5; D may be TRBD1 (6 bases). Germline V CDR1 and CDR2: DFQATT, SNEGSKA (reference sequence). V dropped 6 bases and J dropped 1 base, with 12 bases sitting between them. The CDR3 consists of 13 residues. The CDR3 protein is CSAPRGAQETQYF. The CDR3 coding sequence is TGCAGTGCCCCCAGGGGAGCCCAAGAGACCCAGTACTTC.

This clonotype was seen only a few times. The chain links TRBV12-3 or TRBV12-4 to TRBJ2-7; a possible D gene is TRBD1 (5 bases). Trimming pared 2 bases from V and 2 bases from J, leaving 10 bases between. CDR3 length: 14 amino acids. This CDR3 is CASSLKPGTYEQYF. The CDR3, as DNA: TGTGCCAGCAGTTTAAAACCAGGGACCTACGAGCAGTACTTC.

Comment on this clonotype: The junction departs from the called germline gene at one end, perhaps through a read error. The chain couples TRBV5-6 to TRBJ2-3, with D hard to call. This CDR3 is built from 15 residues. CDR1 is SGHDT and CDR2 is YYEEEE in the germline V gene. The CDR3 DNA reads TGTGCCTGCAGCTCCCAAGGAAGACTCACAGATACGCAGTATTTT. This encodes CACSSQGRLTDTQYF.

As for this clonotype: This clone may be a read error of a much larger clone one base away. The chain has TRBV29-1 and TRBJ2-1; TRBD2 aligns across 10 bases. The CDR3 has 16 amino acids. In germline, CDR1 is SQVTM, CDR2 ANQGSEA. CDR3 sequence (DNA): TGCAGCGTAGATGGACTAGCGGCAAGCTCCTACAATGAGCAGGTCTTC. Translated: CSVDGLAASSYNEQVF.

This clonotype was counted between two and nine times. The chain employs TRBV10-3 and TRBJ1-2, with D unclear. The CDR3 is made up of 15 amino acids. The germline V and J ends were trimmed by 6 bases and 3 bases, with 17 bases remaining between them. CDR1 ENHRY and CDR2 SYGVKD come from the germline V gene. The CDR3 loop reads CAISTGRSSDYGYTF. The DNA for the CDR3 is TGTGCCATCAGCACCGGCCGGAGCTCGGACTATGGCTACACCTTC.

The sample holds one count of this clonotype. V is TRBV7-6 and J is TRBJ2-7, with TRBD2 identical over 11 bases. Germline CDR1 reads SGHVS; CDR2 reads FNYEAQ. After removal of 1 base from V and 6 bases from J, the junction contained 5 bases not matched to a gene. This CDR3 spans 15 amino acids. Here the CDR3 reads CASSLVAGGLVEQYF. CDR3 coding DNA: TGTGCCAGCAGCTTAGTAGCGGGGGGGCTTGTCGAGCAGTACTTC.

This clonotype came up a few times. The chain couples TRBV7-8 to TRBJ2-3, with 9 bases lining up with TRBD2. V lost 4 bases and J lost 1; bases outside the gene matches: 9. CDR3 length: 17 residues. CDR1 and CDR2 from the germline V gene are SGHVS and FQNEAQ. CDR3 amino acids: CASSSQRLADGTDTQYF. The CDR3 DNA sequence: TGTGCCAGCAGCTCGCAAAGACTAGCGGACGGCACAGATACGCAGTATTTT. Full variable domain (missing parts from reference TRBV7-8 and TRBJ2-3): GAGVSQSPRYKVAKRGQDVALRCDPISGHVSLFWYQQALGQGPEFLTYFQNEAQLDKSGLPSDRFFAERPEGSVSTLKIQRTQQEDSAVYLCASSSQRLADGTDTQYFGPGTRLTVL.

The chain has TRBV20-1 and TRBJ2-3; D gene ambiguous. V lost 4 bases and J lost 5, with 16 bases in between. This CDR3 is 14 amino acids long. Germline V gene sequence: CDR1 DFQATT, CDR2 SNEGSKA (reference sequence). DNA of the CDR3: TGCAGTGCTATTGTTCCAGCCGTCATAGATACGCAGTATTTT. It encodes CSAIVPAVIDTQYF.

This clonotype was observed many times. The chain couples TRBV7-9 to TRBJ2-7; 8 bases map to TRBD2. V dropped 5 bases and J dropped 6; count of bases not matched to a gene: 3. Per the germline V gene, CDR1 is SEHNR and CDR2 is FQNEAQ (reference sequence). The CDR3 is 12 amino acids. The CDR3: CASSPGGREQYF. In DNA, the CDR3 is TGTGCCAGCAGCCCGGGAGGGCGCGAGCAGTACTTC.

The chain combines TRBV2 with TRBJ2-1, with D maybe TRBD2 (6 bases). The germline V and J ends were trimmed by 1 base and 6 bases, with 28 bases remaining between them. The CDR3 extends over 20 amino acids. Germline V gene sequence: CDR1 SNHLY, CDR2 FYNNEI. The CDR3 nucleotides are TGTGCCAGCAGTGAAGAGGGTATGACTAGTAGCCTAGTTTCAGGCAATGAGCAGTTCTTC. Its translation is CASSEEGMTSSLVSGNEQFF.

In DNA, the CDR3 is TGTGCCAGCTCACGAGGGGAAGGGTCGCTTCAGCCCCAGCATTTT. Protein sequence: CASSRGEGSLQPQHF. The rearrangement links TRBV18 to TRBJ1-5; a weak D match, TRBD1 (5 bases). V was pared by 4 bases and J by 6 bases, with 16 bases between. This CDR3 spans 15 amino acids. Germline values: CDR1 KGHSH, CDR2 LQKENI.

This clonotype turned up a few times. The V gene is TRBV7-9, the J gene TRBJ2-3; D may match TRBD1 or TRBD2 (6 bases each). Trimming shortened V by 2 bases and J by 3 bases, and 21 bases separated the two germline ends. The CDR3 is made up of 18 amino acids. Germline V gene sequence: CDR1 SEHNR, CDR2 FQNEAQ (reference sequence). The CDR3 protein is CASSLREITGTGTDTQYF. Here the CDR3 DNA reads TGTGCCAGCAGCTTACGGGAGATAACAGGGACGGGGACAGATACGCAGTATTTT. Based on the CDR3 plus reference TRBV7-9 and TRBJ2-3, the full variable domain is DTGVSQNPRHKITKRGQNVTFRCDPISEHNRLYWYRQTLGQGPEFLTYFQNEAQLEKSRLLSDRFSAERPKGSFSTLEIQRTEQGDSAMYLCASSLREITGTGTDTQYFGPGTRLTVL.

V usage is TRBV2 and J usage is TRBJ1-2, with D tentatively TRBD1 (5 bases). Trimming stripped 4 bases from V and 4 bases from J, with 16 bases between. This CDR3 has 15 residues. Looked up from germline, CDR1 is SNHLY and CDR2 is FYNNEI. The CDR3 is CASSGGRGSLYGYTF. The CDR3, as DNA: TGTGCCAGCAGTGGCGGACGGGGGAGCCTCTATGGCTACACCTTC.

The table lists this clonotype with a few counts. The J gene is TRBJ2-7, the V gene TRBV7-9, with D maybe TRBD1 (6 bases). Trimming removed 5 bases at V and 0 bases at J, with 20 bases between. The CDR3 spans 17 residues. The germline V gene has CDR1 SEHNR and CDR2 FQNEAQ (reference sequence). CDR3 nucleotide sequence: TGTGCCAGCAGCAAAAGGAATTTAGAACAGGGCTCCTACGAGCAGTACTTC. It specifies CASSKRNLEQGSYEQYF. The full variable domain, in which reference TRBV7-9 and TRBJ2-7 provide the parts outside the CDR3, is DTGVSQNPRHKITKRGQNVTFRCDPISEHNRLYWYRQTLGQGPEFLTYFQNEAQLEKSRLLSDRFSAERPKGSFSTLEIQRTEQGDSAMYLCASSKRNLEQGSYEQYFGPGTRLTVT.